These 15 T cell receptor beta chains came from one sample sequenced in a study of cytomegalovirus exposure and HLA in healthy donors. The PCR made use of 60 Vbeta and 13 Jbeta primers. Generated by immunoSEQ multiplex PCR, the TCRdb table keeps only in-frame clones and is missing some. The data show more than 150,000 clones, over 75% seen once. Material for sequencing was PBMCs. The source of these receptors is a man aged 50 to 59 in good health and CMV-seropositive.

The chain carries TRBV28 and TRBJ2-3; 8 bases line up with TRBD2. The germline V gene has CDR1 MDHEN and CDR2 SYDVKM. Losses at the gene ends were 7 bases for V and 4 bases for J; bases not matched to a gene: 10. The CDR3 spans 15 residues. The CDR3 reads CASTLSGARADTQYF. The CDR3 DNA follows: TGTGCCAGCACCCTTAGCGGGGCCCGCGCAGATACGCAGTATTTT. Full variable domain (outside the CDR3, taken from reference TRBV28 and TRBJ2-3): DVKVTQSSRYLVKRTGEKVFLECVQDMDHENMFWYRQDPGLGLRLIYFSYDVKMKEKGDIPEGYSVSREKKERFSLILESASTNQTSMYLCASTLSGARADTQYFGPGTRLTVL.

The chain is built from TRBV27 and TRBJ2-3, with unresolved D. CDR1 is MNHEY, CDR2 SMNVEV, per germline (reference sequence). V was cut by 6 bases and J by 2 bases, with 12 bases left in between. This CDR3 spans 14 amino acids. DNA of the CDR3: TGTGCCAGCAGCCTAGATGCGGTCACAGATACGCAGTATTTT. This codes for CASSLDAVTDTQYF.

The genes are TRBV2 and TRBJ2-7; weak D call: TRBD1 (5 bases). Per the germline V gene, CDR1 is SNHLY and CDR2 is FYNNEI. CDR3 size: 13 residues. Trimming cost V 6 bases and J 4 bases, with 13 bases left between them. The CDR3, as DNA: TGTGCCAGCAGCAGGCTTAAGGGGTACGAGCAGTACTTC. The encoded protein is CASSRLKGYEQYF.

The J gene is TRBJ1-2, the V gene TRBV25-1; D perhaps matches TRBD1 (6 bases). CDR3 length: 14 amino acids. Germline V gives CDR1 MGHDK, CDR2 SYGVNS. Trimming shortened V by 3 bases and J by 2 bases, and 10 bases separated the two germline ends. CDR3 DNA: TGTGCCAGCAGTGATAGGGGGTGGAACTATGGCTACACCTTC. Amino acid sequence: CASSDRGWNYGYTF.

This clone was found a few times. The chain recombines TRBV6-5 with TRBJ2-7, with unresolved D. From germline, CDR1 is MNHEY and CDR2 SVGAGI. This CDR3 comprises 13 residues. V was cut by 3 bases and J by 0 bases, with 6 bases left in between. CDR3 loop: CASSYGVSYEQYF. The CDR3 DNA sequence: TGTGCCAGCAGTTATGGAGTCTCCTACGAGCAGTACTTC.

This chain joins TRBV14 and TRBJ2-3; 13 bases fit TRBD2. The V and J ends lost 3 bases and 8 bases, in that order; junction bases with no gene match: 11. Per germline, CDR1 SGHDN and CDR2 FVKESK. The CDR3 length is 17 residues. The CDR3 DNA follows: TGTGCCAGCAGCCAGTACCCCGGGACTAGCGGGATCGGTACGCAGTATTTT. Protein: CASSQYPGTSGIGTQYF.

The V gene is TRBV29-1, the J gene TRBJ2-3, with a possible D match to TRBD2 (8 bases). From germline, CDR1 is SQVTM and CDR2 ANQGSEA. Trimming cost V 7 bases and J 5 bases, with 19 bases left between them. The CDR3 runs 14 residues. CDR3 in DNA: TGCAGCGCTGGGACAGCGGGGGCGGGAGATACGCAGTATTTT. This gives the protein CSAGTAGAGDTQYF.

By share, this clone counts as medium-sized (0.01 to 0.1%). This rearrangement joins TRBV2 to TRBJ1-1, with D uncertain. This CDR3 spans 11 amino acids. Trimming cost V 5 bases and J 5 bases, with 6 bases left between them. The germline V gene encodes CDR1 SNHLY and CDR2 FYNNEI. The CDR3 is CASSLLTEAFF. The CDR3 DNA sequence: TGTGCCAGCAGTCTGTTAACTGAAGCTTTCTTT.

This clone was seen once. This sequence joins TRBV28 and TRBJ2-7; maybe TRBD2 (6 bases). The CDR3 has 13 residues. With 6 bases removed from V and 7 bases from J, the gap between germline ends came to 16 bases. Germline values: CDR1 MDHEN, CDR2 SYDVKM. This CDR3 is CASSSGLLREQYF. In nucleotides, the CDR3 is TGTGCCAGCAGCTCGGGACTCCTCCGGGAGCAGTACTTC.

Regarding this clone: This sample also contains other DNA sequences that code for the same CDR3. The rearrangement uses TRBV15 and TRBJ1-4, with D unresolved. The CDR3 spans 16 residues. CDR1 is LNHNV and CDR2 is YYDKDF in the germline V gene (reference sequence). The V gene lost 0 bases and the J gene lost 0 bases, with 8 bases spanning the gap. The CDR3 coding sequence is TGTGCCACCAGCAGAGATCCCGGAGCAACTAATGAAAAACTGTTTTTT. Residues: CATSRDPGATNEKLFF.

CDR3 sequence: CASSPQNTDTQYF. As DNA, the CDR3 is TGTGCCAGCAGCCCGCAGAACACAGATACGCAGTATTTT. The J gene is TRBJ2-3, the V gene TRBV7-3, with D unclear. The germline CDR1 and CDR2 sequences are SGHTA and FQGTGA. The CDR3 length is 13 residues. V was shortened by 5 bases and J by 2 bases, with 8 bases between the two germline ends.

The rearrangement joins TRBV6-1 to TRBJ1-1; 8 bases match TRBD1. Germline assignment: CDR1 MNHNS and CDR2 SASEGT. V lost 6 bases, J lost 0 bases, and 6 bases stayed unmatched. CDR3 length: 15 amino acids. CDR3 sequence reads: CASRKTGVLNTEAFF. CDR3 nucleotide sequence: TGTGCCAGCAGGAAGACAGGGGTTCTGAACACTGAAGCTTTCTTT.

CDR3 nucleotides: TGCGCCAGCAGCGCGGGACTAGCGGGGGGGACCCAGTACTTC. Protein sequence: CASSAGLAGGTQYF. The chain is built from TRBV10-1 and TRBJ2-5; TRBD2 agrees at 15 bases. This CDR3 has 14 residues. The germline V gene has CDR1 WNHNN and CDR2 SYGVQD (reference sequence). Trimming cost V 6 bases and J 7 bases; bases outside gene matches: 3.

For this clone: The same CDR3 arises from other DNA sequences in this sample as well. The chain recombines TRBV9 with TRBJ2-3; D unclear. V gave up 0 bases and J gave up 1 base, with 6 bases separating them. CDR1 and CDR2 (germline): SGDLS, YYNGEE. The CDR3 runs 14 residues. CDR3 amino acids: CASSVEPRTDTQYF. CDR3 bases: TGTGCCAGCAGCGTAGAGCCCCGCACAGATACGCAGTATTTT.

This sequence joins TRBV5-5 and TRBJ1-3; tentatively, D is TRBD1 (6 bases). This CDR3 has 13 amino acids. Germline V gene sequence: CDR1 SGHKS, CDR2 YYEKEE (reference sequence). The V and J ends lost 5 bases and 3 bases respectively, with 9 bases between them. The CDR3 protein is CASRRDIGNTIYF. The CDR3 DNA follows: TGTGCCAGCAGGAGGGACATTGGAAACACCATATATTTT. Full variable domain (outside the CDR3, taken from reference TRBV5-5 and TRBJ1-3): DAGVTQSPTHLIKTRGQQVTLRCSPISGHKSVSWYQQVLGQGPQFIFQYYEKEERGRGNFPDRFSARQFPNYSSELNVNALLLGDSALYLCASRRDIGNTIYFGEGSWLTVV.